Each of the 20 T cell receptor beta chains below was sequenced from the same sample in a study of beta chain features in type 1 diabetes. The study, taken as a whole, reports: Among patients with Type 1 diabetes, TCRB CDR3s were moderately but significantly shorter in every one of the four CD4+ subsets.

These receptors are not linked to any known antigen. The authors reverse transcribed all of the isolated RNA, so sequencing captured expressed TCRB transcripts. Here immunoSEQ multiplex PCR was the method, and the copy in TCRdb shows in-frame clones only, minus some. The sample yields over 300,000 clones, around 9% seen once. Sequencing was performed on central memory CD4+ T cells from blood. Receptors were obtained from a man under 40 with type 1 diabetes.

This clone was seen a few times. The chain has TRBV27 and TRBJ1-1, with TRBD1 identical over 8 bases. The CDR3 has 13 residues. V lost 5 bases to trimming and J lost 6 bases; unmatched junction nucleotides: 5. Germline CDR1 MNHEY, CDR2 SMNVEV (reference sequence). CDR3 amino acids: CASSRTGSPEAFF. The CDR3, as DNA: TGTGCCAGCAGTCGGACAGGGTCCCCTGAAGCTTTCTTT.

This chain joins TRBV11-2 and TRBJ1-5, with a possible D match to TRBD1 (5 bases). The CDR3 covers 18 residues. The V gene's germline CDR1 is SGHAT and CDR2 FQNNGV. The ends were cut back, 1 base at V and 2 bases at J, with 18 bases in the middle. The DNA for the CDR3 is TGTGCCAGCAGCTTAGGAGGTTCGGGGGATAGGGGCAATCAGCCCCAGCATTTT. Translating gives CASSLGGSGDRGNQPQHF.

This clone was observed a few times. This sequence joins TRBV4-3 and TRBJ2-5, with D unresolved. The germline V and J ends were trimmed by 0 bases and 0 bases, with 14 bases remaining between them. The CDR3 is 17 amino acids. Germline V gene lookup returns CDR1 LGHNA and CDR2 YSLEER. CDR3: CASSQEWVSSYQETQYF. The CDR3 DNA reads as TGCGCCAGCAGCCAAGAATGGGTCTCCTCGTACCAAGAGACCCAGTACTTC.

Many counts were recorded for this clone. The chain links TRBV30 to TRBJ1-2; 8 bases align to TRBD1. The CDR3 consists of 12 residues. Trimming at V came to 0 bases and at J to 8 bases, leaving 2 bases not matched to a gene. CDR1 GTSNPN and CDR2 SVGIG come from the germline V gene (reference sequence). In DNA form, the CDR3 reads TGTGCCTGGAGTGTACAGGGGGTAGGCTACACCTTC. Amino acid sequence: CAWSVQGVGYTF.

Concerning this clone: Mismatch with germline at one junction end may stem from a read error. The rearrangement links TRBV7-7 to TRBJ2-1; the match to TRBD2 covers 10 bases. Per the germline V gene, CDR1 is SSHAT and CDR2 is FNYEAQ (reference sequence). The CDR3 contains 16 residues. In nucleotides, the CDR3 is TGTGCTAGCAGCACGGGAGCTAGCGGGGGATACAATGAGCAGTTCTTC. It codes for CASSTGASGGYNEQFF.

In this sample, this clone turned up a few times. The chain uses TRBV5-6 and TRBJ1-1; 9 bases map to TRBD1. CDR3 length: 14 residues. J gave up 4 bases and V 5 bases, and 6 bases lay outside the gene matches. From germline, CDR1 is SGHDT and CDR2 YYEEEE. CDR3 region: CASSHRGRSTEAFF. The CDR3 DNA sequence: TGTGCCAGCAGTCACAGGGGGCGGTCCACTGAAGCTTTCTTT.

This clone was seen a few times. The V gene is TRBV19, the J gene TRBJ2-1, with D perhaps TRBD2 (5 bases). Germline V gives CDR1 LNHDA, CDR2 SQIVND (reference sequence). Trimming stripped 6 bases from V and 6 bases from J, with 18 bases between. The CDR3 is 15 residues long. CDR3 bases: TGTGCCAGTAGCCCCCGGACTCAAGGGCGCAATGAGCAGTTCTTC. Translating gives CASSPRTQGRNEQFF.

The chain has TRBV29-1 and TRBJ2-1; the match to TRBD1 covers 9 bases. Trimming removed 2 bases from V and 7 bases from J; junction bases left unmatched: 9. The germline CDR1 and CDR2 sequences are SQVTM and ANQGSEA. This CDR3 has 15 amino acids. CDR3 amino acids: CSVESRGTGRNEQFF. The DNA for the CDR3 is TGCAGCGTTGAAAGTAGAGGGACAGGGAGGAATGAGCAGTTCTTC.

Only a few counts were recorded for this clone. The V gene is TRBV7-8, the J gene TRBJ2-7; D uncertain. CDR1 and CDR2 (germline): SGHVS, FQNEAQ. Trimming shortened V by 1 base and J by 2 bases, and 3 bases separated the two germline ends. The CDR3 runs 12 residues. CDR3: CASSLGAYEQYF. CDR3 nucleotide sequence: TGTGCCAGCAGCTTAGGAGCCTACGAGCAGTACTTC.

In its sample, this clone was seen many times. This sequence joins TRBV19 and TRBJ2-1; D call uncertain. The germline gives CDR1 LNHDA, CDR2 SQIVND (reference sequence). Trimming removed 3 bases at V and 5 bases at J, with 8 bases between. The CDR3 is 13 amino acids. Here the CDR3 DNA reads TGTGCCAGTAGTATCTCACAGAACAATGAGCAGTTCTTC. Translated, it gives CASSISQNNEQFF.

This clone was counted between two and nine times. The V and J genes are TRBV4-3 and TRBJ1-3; D is perhaps TRBD1 (6 bases). The germline gives CDR1 LGHNA, CDR2 YSLEER. The CDR3 is 17 residues long. Trimming removed 3 bases from V and 1 base from J, with 16 bases in between. Here the CDR3 DNA reads TGCGCCAGCAGCCATAACTACTTAGGGGGTTCTGGAAACACCATATATTTT. The encoded protein is CASSHNYLGGSGNTIYF.

A few counts support this clone. V gene TRBV27 combines with J gene TRBJ1-1; perhaps TRBD1 as D (5 bases). Between the trimmed V and J ends, which lost 0 bases and 0 bases, there was a span of 8 bases. Germline assignment: CDR1 MNHEY and CDR2 SMNVEV (reference sequence). The CDR3 consists of 15 residues. The DNA of the CDR3 is TGTGCCAGCAGTTTATCTGAGACAGTGAACACTGAAGCTTTCTTT. It is translated as CASSLSETVNTEAFF.

The J gene is TRBJ1-5, the V gene TRBV6-6, with 9 positions matching TRBD1. This CDR3 is built from 15 residues. With V trimmed by 6 bases and J by 6 bases, 9 bases remained unmatched. Germline V gene lookup returns CDR1 MNHNY and CDR2 SVGAGI (reference sequence). In nucleotides, the CDR3 is TGTGCCAGCAGACCCCCGGGACAGGGTCTTCAGCCCCAGCATTTT. Translation: CASRPPGQGLQPQHF.

This clone was seen a few times. The V call is TRBV27, the J call TRBJ1-6; D unresolved. This CDR3 is 15 amino acids long. CDR1 is MNHEY and CDR2 is SMNVEV in the germline V gene (reference sequence). V was shortened by 5 bases and J by 0 bases, with 8 bases between the two germline ends. The CDR3 spells CASSDWSSYNSPLHF. In nucleotides, the CDR3 is TGTGCCAGCAGTGATTGGAGCTCCTATAATTCACCCCTCCACTTT.

This clone appeared many times. This chain links TRBV11-2 with TRBJ2-5; 7 positions agree with TRBD2. CDR1 and CDR2 from the germline V gene are SGHAT and FQNNGV. CDR3 length: 13 residues. With 4 bases clipped from V and 5 bases from J, the junction kept 4 bases outside the gene matches. The DNA for the CDR3 is TGTGCCAGCAGCTCGACTAGCTGGGAGACCCAGTACTTC. Translating gives CASSSTSWETQYF.

This chain joins TRBV7-2 and TRBJ2-2, with TRBD1 matching 7 bases. Germline CDR1 SGHTA, CDR2 FQGNSA. The V segment lost 5 bases and the J segment 7 bases; nucleotides outside the gene matches: 10. This CDR3 has 15 amino acids. CDR3 in amino acids: CASSPDRDVSGELFF. DNA for the CDR3: TGTGCCAGCAGCCCAGACAGGGATGTGAGCGGGGAGCTGTTTTTT. Drawing the rest from reference TRBV7-2 and TRBJ2-2, the complete variable domain is GAGVSQSPSNKVTEKGKDVELRCDPISGHTALYWYRQSLGQGLEFLIYFQGNSAPDKSGLPSDRFSAERTGGSVSTLTIQRTQQEDSAVYLCASSPDRDVSGELFFGEGSRLTVL.

This clone was observed a few times. The chain combines TRBV7-2 with TRBJ2-5; D might be TRBD2 (7 bases). Between the trimmed V and J ends, which lost 1 base and 7 bases, there was a span of 19 bases. In germline, CDR1 is SGHTA, CDR2 FQGNSA. The CDR3 covers 16 residues. CDR3 DNA sequence: TGTGCCAGCAGCTTAGTTGGCGGGGGCGGAGTATCGACCCAGTACTTC. This codes for CASSLVGGGGVSTQYF.

This clone was detected many times. This chain links TRBV11-2 with TRBJ2-7; D could derive from TRBD1 or TRBD2 (7 bases each). CDR1 SGHAT and CDR2 FQNNGV come from the germline V gene. The CDR3 covers 15 residues. V lost 0 bases and J 2 bases, leaving 11 bases between the germline ends. The CDR3 reads CASSLEAGQTYEQYF. CDR3 in DNA: TGTGCCAGCAGCTTAGAAGCGGGACAGACCTACGAGCAGTACTTC.

The chain uses TRBV5-6 and TRBJ1-2, with D maybe TRBD1 (5 bases). There are 15 residues in the CDR3. The germline V gene has CDR1 SGHDT and CDR2 YYEEEE. Trimming shortened V by 0 bases and J by 0 bases, and 9 bases separated the two germline ends. The CDR3 protein is CASSLGTTANYGYTF. The CDR3 region has the DNA TGTGCCAGCAGCTTGGGGACAACTGCTAACTATGGCTACACCTTC.

The V gene is TRBV10-3, the J gene TRBJ1-1; weak D call: TRBD1 (6 bases). Trimming pared 7 bases from V and 1 base from J, leaving 13 bases between. The germline CDR1 and CDR2 sequences are ENHRY and SYGVKD. CDR3 length: 14 residues. Written as DNA, the CDR3 is TGTGCCATCAAGGTCGGACAGTCGAACACTGAAGCTTTCTTT. Its translation is CAIKVGQSNTEAFF.